One T cell receptor (beta chain) is described in this entry. The data stem from a study of T cell changes during pregnancy in multiple sclerosis. Germline V CDR1 and CDR2: MNHEY, SVGAGI. V dropped 2 bases and J dropped 5; count of bases not matched to a gene: 6. This CDR3 region has 15 residues. The protocol was immunoSEQ multiplex PCR, while the TCRdb copy is restricted to in-frame clones and leaves out a portion. This table holds 40,000 or so clones, roughly nine tenths found once. The chain combines TRBV6-5 with TRBJ2-7; TRBD1 agrees at 10 bases. This clonotype originated in a female donor in good health, enrolled as a control in a pregnancy study. The sample consisted of CD4+ T cells from peripheral blood mononuclear cells, taken in the third trimester of pregnancy. CDR3 nucleotide sequence: TGTGCCAGCAGTTACCGGGACAGGGGTGGTGACGAGCAGTACTTC. Translated, it gives CASSYRDRGGDEQYF.